Below, 30 T cell receptor beta chains from the same sample are listed, as sequenced in a study of T-cell reconstitution after alpha-beta-depleted transplantation in children. Using unique molecular identifiers, the investigators prepared the TCRbeta library. TCRdb passed the PCR reads through MiXCR, listing each CDR3 protein once. The data show around 700,000 distinct CDR3 sequences, about an eighth seen once. The specimen comprised PBMCs, sampled before TCRalphabeta/CD19-depleted stem cell transplant. The receptors derive from a girl under 10 years old with congenital amegakaryocytic thrombocytopenia, due to receive a stem cell transplant.

The table lists this clonotype with a few counts. The rearrangement links TRBV11-2 to TRBJ2-2; tentatively, D is TRBD1 (6 bases). Germline CDR1 and CDR2: SGHAT and FQNNGV. The CDR3 extends over 13 amino acids. V was clipped by 9 bases and J by 4 bases, with 12 bases between them. The chain's CDR3 is CASRTGITGELFF. CDR3 DNA sequence: TGTGCCAGTAGAACAGGGATCACCGGGGAGCTGTTTTTT.

Many counts were recorded for this clonotype. The rearrangement links TRBV20-1 to TRBJ2-1; no definite D call. CDR1 is DFQATT and CDR2 is SNEGSKA in the germline V gene (reference sequence). Trimming removed 3 bases at V and 9 bases at J, with 12 bases between. This CDR3 region has 12 residues. CDR3 residues: CSASPNPSEQFF. The CDR3, as DNA: TGCAGTGCTAGTCCCAACCCATCTGAGCAGTTCTTC.

The gene calls are TRBV16 and TRBJ2-7; D is ambiguous. Germline V gives CDR1 KGHSY, CDR2 FQNENV. The V end lost 1 base, the J end lost 4 bases, and 8 bases lay between the germline ends. The CDR3 length is 13 residues. In DNA form, the CDR3 reads TGTGCCAGCAGCCAATGGGGTCGATACGAGCAGTACTTC. This codes for CASSQWGRYEQYF. The variable domain in full, with the rest retrieved from reference TRBV16 and TRBJ2-7, is GEEVAQTPKHLVRGEGQKAKLYCAPIKGHSYVFWYQQVLKNEFKFLISFQNENVFDETGMPKERFSAKCLPNSPCSLEIQATKLEDSAVYFCASSQWGRYEQYFGPGTRLTVT.

In this sample, this clonotype turned up a few times. V is TRBV12-3 or TRBV12-4 and J is TRBJ2-7; 7 bases are shared with TRBD1. Trimming cost V 1 base and J 6 bases; bases outside gene matches: 9. The CDR3 consists of 15 residues. CDR3 nucleotides: TGTGCCAGCAGTTTAGTAAGGGGGCAATTATTCGAGCAGTACTTC. Translation: CASSLVRGQLFEQYF.

The table lists this clonotype with many counts. V usage is TRBV5-1 and J usage is TRBJ2-3; D call uncertain. V was shortened by 4 bases and J by 2 bases, with 8 bases between the two germline ends. CDR1 SGHRS and CDR2 YFSETQ come from the germline V gene. The CDR3 has 13 residues. The CDR3 DNA reads as TGCGCCAGCAGCGGGCTAGTCACAGATACGCAGTATTTT. As protein: CASSGLVTDTQYF.

The rearrangement joins TRBV6-1 to TRBJ2-1; TRBD2 matches at 7 bases. From germline, CDR1 is MNHNS and CDR2 SASEGT. Trimming at V came to 10 bases and at J to 8 bases, leaving 14 bases not matched to a gene. The CDR3 extends over 14 amino acids. The CDR3 DNA sequence: TGTGCCACCCTGGGGGGGAGGGCCGGCTATGAGCAGTTCTTC. Encoded protein: CATLGGRAGYEQFF.

The rearrangement uses TRBV20-1 and TRBJ2-5, with D possibly TRBD2 on 6 matching bases. Germline-derived CDR1 and CDR2 are DFQATT and SNEGSKA (reference sequence). Trimming cost V 5 bases and J 1 base, with 20 bases left between them. This CDR3 region has 16 residues. The chain's CDR3 is CSASNGGASFQETQYF. The CDR3 DNA reads TGCAGTGCTTCAAATGGCGGGGCTAGTTTCCAAGAGACCCAGTACTTC.

V is TRBV12-3 or TRBV12-4 and J is TRBJ2-7, with 8 positions matching TRBD1. The V gene end was trimmed by 3 bases and the J gene end by 3 bases; junction bases not matched to a gene: 4. The CDR3 contains 14 residues. DNA of the CDR3: TGTGCCAGCAGTTTTGACAGGGGTTTCTACGAGCAGTACTTC. This encodes CASSFDRGFYEQYF.

The sample holds many counts of this clonotype. This chain uses TRBV12-3 or TRBV12-4 with TRBJ1-1; TRBD1 is a possible D gene (6 bases). CDR3 length equals 12 residues. V was pared by 3 bases and J by 7 bases, with 9 bases between. The CDR3 coding sequence is TGTGCCAGCAGTTTTCAGGGGATTGAAGCTTTCTTT. This codes for CASSFQGIEAFF.

The rearrangement links TRBV3-1 to TRBJ2-3, with 9 positions matching TRBD2. Per the germline V gene, CDR1 is LGHDT and CDR2 is YNNKEL (reference sequence). The trim removed 4 bases at V and 6 bases at J, leaving 14 bases unmatched. The CDR3 is 17 amino acids. CDR3 protein: CASSRWTSAGRGDTQYF. In DNA, the CDR3 is TGTGCCAGCAGCCGGTGGACTAGCGCTGGCCGGGGGGATACGCAGTATTTT.

Only a few counts were recorded for this clonotype. The chain uses TRBV19 and TRBJ1-5, with D uncertain. The V end was cut by 3 bases, the J end by 3 bases, with 15 bases between. Germline V lookup: CDR1 LNHDA, CDR2 SQIVND (reference sequence). The CDR3 loop spans 16 amino acids. Here the CDR3 DNA reads TGTGCCAGTAGTATCGAGGTAGTGCAGAACAATCAGCCCCAGCATTTT. Residues: CASSIEVVQNNQPQHF.

Ten or more counts support this clonotype. V gene TRBV5-1 combines with J gene TRBJ1-5, with no clear D. This CDR3 is 16 amino acids long. V was pared by 0 bases and J by 0 bases, with 10 bases between. Germline lookup yields CDR1 SGHRS and CDR2 YFSETQ. DNA for the CDR3: TGCGCCAGCAGCTTGGTCCCGGGATCTAGCAATCAGCCCCAGCATTTT. It encodes CASSLVPGSSNQPQHF.

The rearrangement uses TRBV12-3 or TRBV12-4 and TRBJ1-1; 7 positions match TRBD1. CDR3 length equals 14 residues. Losses at the gene ends were 5 bases for V and 0 bases for J; bases not matched to a gene: 3. This chain's CDR3 is CASSAQGVNTEAFF. CDR3 coding DNA: TGTGCCAGCAGTGCTCAGGGGGTGAACACTGAAGCTTTCTTT.

This clonotype came up many times. The chain's CDR3 is CASSLAVLQRGEQFF. The CDR3 DNA sequence: TGTGCCAGCAGCTTGGCAGTCCTACAAAGGGGTGAGCAGTTCTTC. This chain joins TRBV5-8 and TRBJ2-1, with D maybe TRBD1 (5 bases). Trimming left V 0 bases short and J 9 bases short, with 16 bases between. The CDR3 runs 15 residues. Germline CDR1 SGHTS, CDR2 YDEGEE.

The V gene is TRBV20-1, the J gene TRBJ1-5, with a weak D call TRBD1 (6 bases). The V gene's germline CDR1 is DFQATT and CDR2 SNEGSKA (reference sequence). There are 15 residues in the CDR3. V lost 4 bases and J 0 bases, leaving 13 bases between the germline ends. The CDR3: CSATQGTYSNQPQHF. The CDR3 region has the DNA TGCAGTGCTACCCAGGGGACCTATAGCAATCAGCCCCAGCATTTT.

The CDR3 region is CASSGGDRGQGNEQFF. The CDR3 bases are TGCGCCAGCAGCGGGGGCGACAGGGGTCAAGGCAATGAGCAGTTCTTC. V usage is TRBV5-1 and J usage is TRBJ2-1; 8 bases line up with TRBD1. J was trimmed by 6 bases and V by 4 bases; bases with no gene match: 12. Per the germline V gene, CDR1 is SGHRS and CDR2 is YFSETQ. There are 16 residues in the CDR3.

This clonotype showed up many times. This chain connects TRBV6-1 to TRBJ1-5; D not resolved. Germline CDR1 and CDR2: MNHNS and SASEGT. V lost 6 bases and J lost 10, with 13 bases in between. This CDR3 region has 12 residues. CDR3 loop: CASRGYLRPQHF. The CDR3 DNA follows: TGTGCCAGCAGGGGATATCTTAGACCCCAGCATTTT.

The chain is built from TRBV20-1 and TRBJ2-2; 10 bases map to TRBD1. CDR3 length: 14 residues. The trim removed 5 bases at V and 2 bases at J, leaving 2 bases unmatched. The germline gives CDR1 DFQATT, CDR2 SNEGSKA (reference sequence). Here the CDR3 DNA reads TGCAGTGCTTGGGACAGGGGCAACACCGGGGAGCTGTTTTTT. Amino acids: CSAWDRGNTGELFF.

This clonotype was picked up many times. V usage is TRBV6-6 and J usage is TRBJ2-1, with a tentative D call TRBD1 (5 bases). This CDR3 region has 11 residues. Per germline, CDR1 MNHNY and CDR2 SVGAGI (reference sequence). The V gene lost 6 bases and the J gene lost 7 bases, with 7 bases spanning the gap. The CDR3 protein is CASSRQNEQFF. The CDR3 nucleotides read TGTGCCAGCAGCCGACAGAATGAGCAGTTCTTC.

This clonotype was counted ten times or more. The chain joins TRBV12-3 or TRBV12-4 to TRBJ1-1; D is undetermined. The CDR3 covers 13 residues. V gave up 1 base and J gave up 8 bases, with 11 bases separating them. CDR3 region: CASSLVFGREAFF. The CDR3, as DNA: TGTGCCAGCAGTTTAGTCTTTGGACGGGAAGCTTTCTTT.

This clonotype showed up just a few times. This may come from a read error, since a much larger clone is one base off. The chain is built from TRBV20-1 and TRBJ2-2; D is possibly TRBD1 (6 bases). V was pared by 4 bases and J by 0 bases, with 6 bases between. CDR1 is DFQATT and CDR2 is SNEGSKA in the germline V gene (reference sequence). The CDR3 runs to 13 residues. The CDR3, as DNA: TGCAGTGCTAACAGGGCGAACACCGGGGAGCTGTTTTTT. Protein: CSANRANTGELFF.

At least ten counts were recorded for this clonotype. The rearrangement joins TRBV20-1 to TRBJ2-5, with TRBD2 identical over 8 bases. In germline, CDR1 is DFQATT, CDR2 SNEGSKA (reference sequence). The CDR3 loop spans 13 amino acids. V trimming: 7 bases; J trimming: 1 base; junction bases outside the gene matches: 5. The chain's CDR3 is CSGTSGPQETQYF. In DNA, the CDR3 is TGCAGTGGAACTAGCGGACCCCAAGAGACCCAGTACTTC.

This clonotype was found many times. The chain has TRBV12-3 or TRBV12-4 and TRBJ1-5; 8 bases map to TRBD1. J lost 5 bases, V lost 6 bases, and 6 bases had no gene match. CDR3 length equals 14 residues. Here the CDR3 reads CASSQGQGHQPQHF. The DNA of the CDR3 is TGTGCCAGCAGCCAAGGACAGGGCCATCAGCCCCAGCATTTT.

This clonotype was counted ten times or more. The chain links TRBV20-1 to TRBJ1-6; 8 nucleotides align to TRBD1. Per germline, CDR1 DFQATT and CDR2 SNEGSKA (reference sequence). The ends lost 0 bases at V and 10 bases at J; junction bases unmatched: 8. This CDR3 spans 15 amino acids. The CDR3 region has the DNA TGCAGTGCTAGAGATAACGGACAGGGAGGATCACCCCTCCACTTT. As protein: CSARDNGQGGSPLHF.

The table lists this clonotype with many counts. The chain carries TRBV29-1 and TRBJ2-1; the match to TRBD2 covers 10 bases. Trimming removed 4 bases from V and 3 bases from J; junction bases left unmatched: 9. The CDR3 runs to 16 residues. The germline V gene has CDR1 SQVTM and CDR2 ANQGSEA. CDR3 nucleotide sequence: TGCAGCGTTGCGAGGTCTAGCGGGAGTGACTACAATGAGCAGTTCTTC. This sequence encodes CSVARSSGSDYNEQFF.

This clonotype was seen many times. The chain carries TRBV28 and TRBJ2-1, with D possibly called TRBD1 or TRBD2 (6 bases each). The CDR3 extends over 15 amino acids. Germline V CDR1 and CDR2: MDHEN, SYDVKM. V was pared by 6 bases and J by 8 bases, with 20 bases between. The DNA for the CDR3 is TGTGCCAGCAGCCTAGACAGGCCGGGGGATTATGAGCAGTTCTTC. Amino acid sequence: CASSLDRPGDYEQFF.

This clonotype was counted between two and nine times. This chain connects TRBV10-3 to TRBJ1-1, with D maybe TRBD1 (5 bases). V was shortened by 0 bases and J by 1 base, with 6 bases between the two germline ends. The CDR3 is 14 amino acids. Germline V gene lookup returns CDR1 ENHRY and CDR2 SYGVKD. CDR3 loop: CAISESQGNTEAFF. DNA for the CDR3: TGTGCCATCAGTGAGTCGCAGGGGAACACTGAAGCTTTCTTT.

This clonotype has a count of ten or more. Here the CDR3 DNA reads TGTGCCAGCAGTTTATTGGGAAAGGGGCGCACTGAAGCTTTCTTT. It yields the protein CASSLLGKGRTEAFF. V usage is TRBV28 and J usage is TRBJ1-1; a possible D gene is TRBD1 (5 bases). Trimming shortened V by 1 base and J by 4 bases, and 13 bases separated the two germline ends. Germline V gives CDR1 MDHEN, CDR2 SYDVKM. The CDR3 totals 15 residues.

This sequence joins TRBV20-1 and TRBJ2-1, with D tentatively TRBD2 (5 bases). This CDR3 spans 14 amino acids. The germline V gene encodes CDR1 DFQATT and CDR2 SNEGSKA (reference sequence). Trimming cost V 1 base and J 10 bases, with 17 bases left between them. The CDR3 loop is CSARGDGSAGEQFF. The CDR3 DNA sequence: TGCAGTGCTAGAGGAGATGGTTCCGCGGGCGAGCAGTTCTTC.

This clonotype was seen repeatedly, ten times or more. The chain is built from TRBV20-1 and TRBJ2-5, with D unresolved. V was shortened by 1 base and J by 1 base, with 19 bases between the two germline ends. This CDR3 comprises 17 residues. Germline values: CDR1 DFQATT, CDR2 SNEGSKA (reference sequence). The CDR3 here is CSARVTGPVAVQETQYF. The DNA for the CDR3 is TGCAGTGCTAGAGTTACGGGTCCCGTAGCTGTCCAAGAGACCCAGTACTTC.